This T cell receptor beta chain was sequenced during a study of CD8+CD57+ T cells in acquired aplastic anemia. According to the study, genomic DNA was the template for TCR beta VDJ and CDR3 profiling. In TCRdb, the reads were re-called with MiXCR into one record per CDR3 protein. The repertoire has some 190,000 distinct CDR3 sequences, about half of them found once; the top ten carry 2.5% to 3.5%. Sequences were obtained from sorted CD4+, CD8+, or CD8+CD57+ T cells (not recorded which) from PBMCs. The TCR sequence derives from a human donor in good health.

CDR3 loop: CASSAAGQGYEQYF. CDR3 coding DNA: TGTGCCAGTAGTGCTGCGGGACAGGGCTACGAGCAGTACTTC. This chain connects TRBV19 to TRBJ2-7; 9 nucleotides agree with TRBD1. With 5 bases clipped from V and 3 bases from J, the junction kept 5 bases outside the gene matches. The CDR3 totals 14 residues. Germline V lookup: CDR1 LNHDA, CDR2 SQIVND (reference sequence).